The entry below describes one T cell receptor beta chain. This specimen comes from a study of CD8 T cells in Susac syndrome. Reverse transcription of 0.5 to 1 ug RNA was performed with random hexamers. TCRdb itself ran the immunoSEQ multiplex PCR reads through MiXCR, one entry per CDR3 protein. There are around 130,000 distinct CDR3 sequences in the sample; about 94% occur only once, and about 0.29% lies in the top ten. The CDR3 sequence is 12 residues long. V was pared by 2 bases and J by 3 bases, with 2 bases between. CDR1 MNHEY and CDR2 SVGAGI come from the germline V gene. The chain employs TRBV6-5 and TRBJ2-1; D not resolved. The clonotype was recovered from a human donor with Susac syndrome. Material for sequencing was CD8+ T cells from PBMCs. For the CDR3, the DNA is TGTGCCAGCAGTTACGACTACAATGAGCAGTTCTTC. This codes for CASSYDYNEQFF.